This T cell receptor (beta chain) came from a study of shared clonotypes between healthy human individuals (dated by TCRdb to the early 2020s). Regarding the complete study: The cohort included a few men and two women between 18 and 49 years of age. For each donor, CD4 naive and CD4 memory were each given three plates, CD8 naive was given two plates, and CD8 memory was given one plate. Blood TCR repertoires of about five healthy adults were deeply sequenced to estimate repertoire size and the extent of clonotype sharing between individuals. Libraries were prepared and TCR repertoires were sequenced by different laboratories using diverse techniques, in order to increase sequencing depth and limit assay-specific biases. Each donor's leukapheresis produced roughly between roughly 0.85 and 10 billion PBMCs.

A note on this clone: What this receptor recognizes is not known. No base quality values were provided; no much bigger clone lies one nucleotide off.

Healthy HIV-negative adults with no recently reported acute infections or vaccinations were included as donors. Every donor was a Caucasian adult residing in Nashville, Tennessee, USA. CD4+ T cells were enriched through magnetic negative selection, after which naive cells were positively selected on CD45RA and the remaining negative fraction served as the memory subset. Blood was collected by leukapheresis, and PBMCs were isolated by Ficoll-Histopaque density gradient centrifugation and then cryopreserved in liquid nitrogen vapor phase. Analytical flow cytometry was used to check the purity and quantity of every magnetically sorted T cell population. From each sorted fraction, genomic DNA was isolated and quantified by UV absorbance on a Nanodrop 2000c. Using the deep immunoSEQ assay, TCR CDR3 regions were amplified from genomic DNA by multiplex PCR. Genomic DNA extracted from each cell subset was distributed evenly over all wells of several immunoSEQ 96-well plates, and each plate served as one replicate. For sorted subsets, roughly 200 ng of genomic DNA, equivalent to some 33,000 T cell genomes, went into each replicate PCR. Purified libraries were quantified with a Qubit 3.0 fluorometer, sized on a Bioanalyzer 2100, and re-quantified with the KAPA Library Quantification kit. Every immunoSEQ 96-well plate was sequenced on a separate single-read 150-cycle Illumina NextSeq 550 flow cell. As for how the authors treated the data: Because only junctional sequences without quality scores were contained in the immunoSEQ output, filtering matching that applied to full-length reads could not be performed. To assign V/J genes and CDR3, sequences were annotated against IMGT germline references using PyIR, a Python wrapper for IgBLAST v1.9. Reads with weak V/J assignments (E-value above 1e-6), missing CDR3, stop codons, out-of-frame junctions, or ambiguous translated residues were removed. V3J clonotypes were defined as sequences sharing the same inferred V gene, J gene, and CDR3 amino acid sequence. To compute the percentage overlap between repertoires, the number of shared unique clonotypes was divided by the size of the smaller repertoire. Richness of each repertoire was evaluated using RTK rarefaction, the Chao1 estimator, and Recon v2.1 estimates of unobserved clonotypes. Generation probabilities were computed with OLGA for all TCRbeta clonotypes obtained by the gDNA method from several donors. As stored in TCRdb, this immuneACCESS dataset retains in-frame rearrangements with V and J assigned. A fraction of the clones does not appear; measured against another copy, unresolved V genes explain less than half of the discrepancy, and the remainder lacks a known reason. V, J and clone size are taken as reported in that table, and D and trimming were inferred from the DNA itself. Across this sample there are roughly 700,000 clones, with around two thirds seen only once. The ten largest clones capture around 1.6% of the sample.

The V end loses 3 bases and the J end loses 3 bases, and a stretch of 10 bases separates them. Sequences SGHNT (CDR1) and YYREEE (CDR2) are obtained from the germline V gene (reference sequence). The CDR3 goes from the cysteine to the phenylalanine over 13 residues. CDR3 DNA only is kept here, 39 bases in frame from base 1. The paper's findings and limits, for the study overall: Incomplete sequencing was indicated by rarefaction of sorted-subset datasets, despite the large sequencing depth. The genetic and exposure-history diversity represented was limited by the small number of donors. Compared with non-shared clonotypes, clonotypes shared by all four sorted-subset donors had higher generation probabilities. Sampling was restricted to blood, and TCR repertoires in tissue are likely to differ from TCR repertoires in blood. Pairwise subsampling indicated that sequencing depth was expected to affect the degree of clonotype sharing among donors. Naive subsets generally had larger estimated clonotype richness than memory subsets. Sharing across a few donors was observed for around 5% of naive CD4, over 3% of naive CD8, 2% to 2.5% of memory CD4, and roughly 0.4% of memory CD8 clonotypes.

The specimen sequenced was memory CD4+ T cells sorted from blood. The cell subset or site label on this specimen signifies: CD45RA-negative fraction. This chain is built from TRBV5-4 and TRBJ2-7; TRBD1 is a weak D gene call, 5 bases matching. This TCR came from a woman aged 30 to 39 in good health. CDR3 sequence: CASSWSQGYEQYF. The sequence in DNA is TGTGCCAGCAGCTGGAGCCAGGGCTACGAGCAGTACTTC.